The 27 T cell receptor beta chains reported below all come from one sample, sequenced in a study of shared clonotypes between healthy human individuals. Sequencing was performed with immunoSEQ multiplex PCR; in TCRdb, only in-frame clones are kept and a portion is missing. The sample yields some 2.1 million clones, just under 95% seen once. CD45RO-negative cells were positively selected for CCR7, leaving out terminally differentiated effector memory CD45RA+ cells. The sequencing sample was made of naive CD8+ T cells from PBMCs. The receptors derive from a young man in good health. Some clones in this sample may be carry-over from other donors' samples.

V gene TRBV28 combines with J gene TRBJ2-1; no reliable D call. This CDR3 spans 11 amino acids. The V and J ends lost 7 bases and 1 base respectively, with 2 bases between them. The germline gives CDR1 MDHEN, CDR2 SYDVKM. The CDR3 DNA follows: TGTGCCAGCAAATCCTACAATGAGCAGTTCTTC. Protein sequence: CASKSYNEQFF. The full variable domain, completed using reference TRBV28 and TRBJ2-1, is DVKVTQSSRYLVKRTGEKVFLECVQDMDHENMFWYRQDPGLGLRLIYFSYDVKMKEKGDIPEGYSVSREKKERFSLILESASTNQTSMYLCASKSYNEQFFGPGTRLTVL.

The chain carries TRBV28 and TRBJ1-5, with unresolved D. Germline loops: CDR1 MDHEN, CDR2 SYDVKM. V lost 1 base and J 3 bases, leaving 7 bases between the germline ends. The CDR3 covers 14 residues. CDR3 protein: CASSLFGDNQPQHF. CDR3 in DNA: TGTGCCAGCAGTTTATTCGGAGACAATCAGCCCCAGCATTTT.

This clone came up once. A read error may account for a junction end that differs from germline. The gene calls are TRBV7-9 and TRBJ2-1; tentative D call: TRBD2 (6 bases). This CDR3 is built from 11 residues. CDR1 is SEHNR, CDR2 FQNEAQ, per germline (reference sequence). The CDR3 sequence: CASSLGAGPVF. For the CDR3, the DNA is TGTGCCAGCAGCTTAGGGGCGGGACCTGTCTTC.

This sequence joins TRBV27 and TRBJ2-3; D call uncertain. The V gene's germline CDR1 is MNHEY and CDR2 SMNVEV (reference sequence). Trimming took 2 bases from V and 2 from J, leaving 5 bases between them. CDR3 length: 13 residues. Here the CDR3 reads CASSLPNTDTQYF. The CDR3 nucleotides read TGTGCCAGCAGTTTACCGAACACAGATACGCAGTATTTT.

The CDR3 DNA reads as TGTGCCAGCAAGGGCAGGGACCCCGCAGATACGCAGTATTTT. Residues: CASKGRDPADTQYF. The rearrangement joins TRBV7-9 to TRBJ2-3, with D tentatively TRBD1 or TRBD2 (5 bases each). Trimming took 7 bases from V and 4 from J, leaving 15 bases between them. CDR1 is SEHNR, CDR2 FQNEAQ, per germline (reference sequence). CDR3 length equals 14 residues. Supplemented by reference TRBV7-9 and TRBJ2-3, the full variable domain reads DTGVSQNPRHKITKRGQNVTFRCDPISEHNRLYWYRQTLGQGPEFLTYFQNEAQLEKSRLLSDRFSAERPKGSFSTLEIQRTEQGDSAMYLCASKGRDPADTQYFGPGTRLTVL.

V gene TRBV29-1 combines with J gene TRBJ2-1; 10 bases fit TRBD2. The CDR3 contains 18 residues. The junction had 10 bases not matched to a gene; V was cut back by 2 bases and J by 0 bases. CDR1 is SQVTM, CDR2 ANQGSEA, per germline. The CDR3 region has the DNA TGCAGCGTTGAACCGCTAGCGGGAGAGCAGAGCTCCTACAATGAGCAGTTCTTC. Protein sequence: CSVEPLAGEQSSYNEQFF.

J is TRBJ2-1 and V is TRBV9, with 7 bases that match TRBD2. In germline, CDR1 is SGDLS, CDR2 YYNGEE. The trim removed 0 bases at V and 4 bases at J, leaving 16 bases unmatched. This CDR3 spans 19 amino acids. CDR3 nucleotides: TGTGCCAGCAGCGTAGTCCCCACGAGCCCCCGGGAGGCTTACAATGAGCAGTTCTTC. Translated, it gives CASSVVPTSPREAYNEQFF.

The V and J genes are TRBV4-1 and TRBJ1-1; TRBD1 agrees at 10 bases. Germline CDR1 MGHRA, CDR2 YSYEKL. J gave up 0 bases and V 4 bases, and 14 bases lay outside the gene matches. The CDR3 covers 19 residues. CDR3 nucleotide sequence: TGCGCCAGCAGCCGGACAGATGGTGGGACAGGGGCCATGAACACTGAAGCTTTCTTT. It specifies CASSRTDGGTGAMNTEAFF.

This chain links TRBV28 with TRBJ2-1; D gene uncertain. Between the trimmed V and J ends, which lost 3 bases and 9 bases, there was a span of 6 bases. Germline V lookup: CDR1 MDHEN, CDR2 SYDVKM. CDR3 length: 11 residues. Here the CDR3 DNA reads TGTGCCAGCAGTTTCTGGGGTGAGCAGTTCTTC. Translation: CASSFWGEQFF.

This clone was counted between two and nine times. Possible read error: a much larger clone is one base away. Different DNA sequences within this sample yield the same CDR3. The chain has TRBV2 and TRBJ2-7; no definite D call. Trimming left V 5 bases short and J 2 bases short, with 1 base between. Germline V CDR1 and CDR2: SNHLY, FYNNEI. The CDR3 length is 10 residues. CDR3 loop: CASSTYEQYF. In DNA, the CDR3 is TGTGCCAGCAGTACCTACGAGCAGTACTTC.

The chain couples TRBV4-1 to TRBJ1-1; D unresolved. CDR1 is MGHRA, CDR2 YSYEKL, per germline. V dropped 8 bases and J dropped 0 bases, with 16 bases sitting between them. The CDR3 length is 15 residues. The CDR3: CASSYAWGMNTEAFF. In nucleotides, the CDR3 is TGCGCCAGCTCTTACGCGTGGGGAATGAACACTGAAGCTTTCTTT.

This clone has only one observation. The chain has TRBV7-7 and TRBJ2-5; 9 bases align to TRBD2. Germline V lookup: CDR1 SSHAT, CDR2 FNYEAQ (reference sequence). V shed 1 base and J 5 bases; nucleotides not matched to a gene: 14. The CDR3 loop spans 18 amino acids. CDR3 DNA: TGTGCCAGCAGCTTAGTCCCTAGCGGGGTACCCTCCTTGGAGACCCAGTACTTC. Its translation is CASSLVPSGVPSLETQYF.

The chain is built from TRBV21-1 and TRBJ1-1. TRBV21-1 is annotated as a pseudogene. The CDR3 spans 17 residues. CDR3 sequence reads: CASSTRTRGDWDTEAFF. Here the CDR3 DNA reads TGTGCCAGCAGCACCCGGACGAGGGGCGACTGGGACACTGAAGCTTTCTTT.

The rearrangement joins TRBV5-4 to TRBJ2-4, with D perhaps given as TRBD1 or TRBD2 (5 bases each). This CDR3 comprises 19 residues. In germline, CDR1 is SGHNT, CDR2 YYREEE (reference sequence). Trimming took 4 bases from V and 0 from J, leaving 23 bases between them. As DNA, the CDR3 is TGTGCCAGCAGCGGCCATGACCGGGACCCCCAACTAGCCAAAAACATTCAGTACTTC. Its translation is CASSGHDRDPQLAKNIQYF.

The chain links TRBV5-1 to TRBJ2-3, with 11 bases identical to TRBD2. With V trimmed by 0 bases and J by 6 bases, 3 bases remained unmatched. The CDR3 consists of 15 residues. The germline gives CDR1 SGHRS, CDR2 YFSETQ. CDR3 protein: CASSLGTSGLDTQYF. The CDR3 bases are TGCGCCAGCAGCTTGGGGACTAGCGGGTTGGATACGCAGTATTTT. The entire variable domain, with the rest obtained from reference TRBV5-1 and TRBJ2-3, is as follows: KAGVTQTPRYLIKTRGQQVTLSCSPISGHRSVSWYQQTPGQGLQFLFEYFSETQRNKGNFPGRFSGRQFSNSRSEMNVSTLELGDSALYLCASSLGTSGLDTQYFGPGTRLTVL.

Comment on this clone: Other DNA sequences in this sample translate to the same CDR3. V is TRBV19 and J is TRBJ2-1; 8 bases align to TRBD2. Germline CDR1 and CDR2: LNHDA and SQIVND (reference sequence). This CDR3 has 16 residues. Trimming at V came to 3 bases and at J to 4 bases, leaving 8 bases not matched to a gene. The CDR3 loop reads CASSIVGGGLYNEQFF. CDR3 DNA: TGTGCCAGTAGTATTGTCGGGGGGGGACTATACAATGAGCAGTTCTTC. Complete variable domain (other parts from reference TRBV19 and TRBJ2-1): DGGITQSPKYLFRKEGQNVTLSCEQNLNHDAMYWYRQDPGQGLRLIYYSQIVNDFQKGDIAEGYSVSREKKESFPLTVTSAQKNPTAFYLCASSIVGGGLYNEQFFGPGTRLTVL.

V gene TRBV7-2 combines with J gene TRBJ2-4; 14 bases map to TRBD2. The CDR3 covers 15 residues. Per the germline V gene, CDR1 is SGHTA and CDR2 is FQGNSA. Trimming took 6 bases from V and 7 from J; bases not matched to a gene: 5. The CDR3, as DNA: TGTGCCAGCAGTCGACTAGCGGGAGGGTTGAACATTCAGTACTTC. Protein product: CASSRLAGGLNIQYF.

The genes are TRBV6-5 and TRBJ2-5; 7 bases are shared with TRBD2. CDR3 length equals 14 residues. Germline V gene lookup returns CDR1 MNHEY and CDR2 SVGAGI. The J segment lost 3 bases and the V segment lost 5 bases, leaving 6 bases of the junction unmatched. This CDR3 is CASSRGRGKETQYF. The CDR3 bases are TGTGCCAGCAGTAGAGGGAGGGGCAAAGAGACCCAGTACTTC.

This clone was seen a handful of times. Other DNA sequences from this sample encode an identical CDR3 as well. The chain is built from TRBV19 and TRBJ1-1; no reliable D call. The CDR3 runs to 15 residues. Germline V gene sequence: CDR1 LNHDA, CDR2 SQIVND (reference sequence). V was shortened by 1 base and J by 2 bases, with 11 bases between the two germline ends. Here the CDR3 DNA reads TGTGCCAGTAGTATAGCCAGGACGGGAAACACTGAAGCTTTCTTT. It codes for CASSIARTGNTEAFF. The full variable domain, its missing parts supplied by reference TRBV19 and TRBJ1-1, is DGGITQSPKYLFRKEGQNVTLSCEQNLNHDAMYWYRQDPGQGLRLIYYSQIVNDFQKGDIAEGYSVSREKKESFPLTVTSAQKNPTAFYLCASSIARTGNTEAFFGQGTRLTVV.

The chain employs TRBV14 and TRBJ2-7; weak D call: TRBD1 (6 bases). Germline V gene sequence: CDR1 SGHDN, CDR2 FVKESK. The CDR3 is made up of 19 amino acids. Deletions cut 1 base from V and 0 bases from J, with 22 bases between. The CDR3 DNA reads TGTGCCAGCAGCCAAGGGGGGTTTCAGGGGCTAAGTCTCTCCTACGAGCAGTACTTC. This gives the protein CASSQGGFQGLSLSYEQYF.

The count of this clone is one. The chain employs TRBV4-2 and TRBJ2-6; the D is unclear. The CDR3 length is 15 residues. Deletions cut 1 base from V and 4 bases from J, with 8 bases between. Looked up from germline, CDR1 is LGHNA and CDR2 is YNFKEQ. CDR3 sequence reads: CASSQVLGGANVLTF. CDR3 bases: TGTGCCAGCAGCCAAGTTCTGGGCGGGGCCAACGTCCTGACTTTC.

The V gene is TRBV4-2, the J gene TRBJ1-5; D ambiguous. The CDR3 spans 18 residues. Germline V gives CDR1 LGHNA, CDR2 YNFKEQ. Trimming removed 1 base from V and 3 bases from J, with 19 bases in between. As DNA, the CDR3 is TGTGCCAGCAGCCAAGGGTCGAACGCGGGCCGGAACAATCAGCCCCAGCATTTT. Protein: CASSQGSNAGRNNQPQHF.

This chain uses TRBV5-4 with TRBJ2-1, with D maybe TRBD2 (6 bases). V was shortened by 4 bases and J by 0 bases, with 17 bases between the two germline ends. Germline assignment: CDR1 SGHNT and CDR2 YYREEE (reference sequence). The CDR3 extends over 17 amino acids. This chain's CDR3 is CASSREVSGHSYNEQFF. The CDR3 coding sequence is TGTGCCAGCAGCCGGGAAGTAAGCGGGCACTCCTACAATGAGCAGTTCTTC.

This rearrangement joins TRBV7-8 to TRBJ2-4; 7 nucleotides align to TRBD1. The CDR3 has 16 amino acids. The germline CDR1 and CDR2 sequences are SGHVS and FQNEAQ. With V trimmed by 5 bases and J by 2 bases, 9 bases remained unmatched. The DNA of the CDR3 is TGTGCCAGCAGCGGGGGACAGCGAAGGCCCAAAAACATTCAGTACTTC. Its translation: CASSGGQRRPKNIQYF.

The chain recombines TRBV4-1 with TRBJ2-1, with TRBD2 identical over 7 bases. Germline CDR1 and CDR2: MGHRA and YSYEKL. Trimming took 0 bases from V and 2 from J; bases not matched to a gene: 4. The CDR3 covers 16 residues. The DNA of the CDR3 is TGCGCCAGCAGCCAAGAGCTAGCGGCTACCTACAATGAGCAGTTCTTC. Translated: CASSQELAATYNEQFF.

The V gene is TRBV4-1, the J gene TRBJ2-5; TRBD2 agrees at 15 bases. V trimming: 1 base; J trimming: 5 bases; junction bases outside the gene matches: 8. CDR1 is MGHRA and CDR2 is YSYEKL in the germline V gene. The CDR3 runs 18 residues. CDR3 DNA: TGCGCCAGCAGCCAAGGGACTAGCGGGAGGGCCTGGGGGGAGACCCAGTACTTC. Its translation is CASSQGTSGRAWGETQYF.

This sequence joins TRBV12-5 and TRBJ2-7, with TRBD1 matching 7 bases. The length of the CDR3 is 14 residues. V was pared by 1 base and J by 4 bases, with 4 bases of the junction left unmatched. Germline V lookup: CDR1 LGHNT, CDR2 FRNRAP. In DNA, the CDR3 is TGTGCTAGTGGTTTGGAGGGGGCAAGATACGAGCAGTACTTC. The encoded protein is CASGLEGARYEQYF.